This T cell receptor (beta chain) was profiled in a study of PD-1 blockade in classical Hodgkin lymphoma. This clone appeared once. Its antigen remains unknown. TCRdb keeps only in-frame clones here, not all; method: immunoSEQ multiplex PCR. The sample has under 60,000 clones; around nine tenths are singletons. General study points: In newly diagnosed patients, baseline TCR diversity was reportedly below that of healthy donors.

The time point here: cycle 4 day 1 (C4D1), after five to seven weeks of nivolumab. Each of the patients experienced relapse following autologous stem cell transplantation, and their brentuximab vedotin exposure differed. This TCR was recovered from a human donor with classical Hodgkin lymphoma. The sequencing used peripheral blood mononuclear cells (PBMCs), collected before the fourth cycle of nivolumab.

CDR3 DNA: TGTGCCAGCAGTCCCGGGACAGGGTACGAGCAGTACTTC. Residues: CASSPGTGYEQYF. This chain connects TRBV11-3 to TRBJ2-7; 9 positions match TRBD1. With 6 bases clipped from V and 4 bases from J, the junction kept 4 bases outside the gene matches. Germline V gene data show CDR1 as SGHNT and CDR2 as YENEEA. This CDR3 comprises 13 residues.